This entry lists 28 T cell receptor beta chains sequenced from one sample in a study of Graves' ophthalmopathy and Graves' hyperthyroidism. From RNA, the CDR3 regions of TCR beta chains were amplified and sequenced. The first round was an RT-PCR with HTBI primers, and the second round was a multiplex PCR. TCRdb re-called the multiplex PCR reads with MiXCR, one entry per CDR3 protein. The top ten clones hold 44% of a sample with almost 750,000 distinct CDR3 sequences, around 40% of them seen once. The sample comprised peripheral blood. These receptors were collected from an adult man with Graves' ophthalmopathy.

Turning to this clonotype: A much larger clonotype is one base distant, so this may be a read error. The chain couples TRBV10-3 to TRBJ1-2; 9 bases line up with TRBD1. This CDR3 spans 15 amino acids. V dropped 3 bases and J dropped 4; count of bases not matched to a gene: 6. Germline V gives CDR1 ENHRY, CDR2 SYGVKD. The CDR3 DNA is TGTGCCATCAGTGATTCGGACAGGGGCATCTATGGCTACACCTTC. Translation gives CAISDSDRGIYGYTF.

The V and J genes are TRBV5-6 and TRBJ1-1; no definite D call. Trimming pared 4 bases from V and 5 bases from J, leaving 15 bases between. The CDR3 is 14 amino acids. Germline V CDR1 and CDR2: SGHDT, YYEEEE. CDR3 in amino acids: CASSPAVGWTEAFF. DNA of the CDR3: TGTGCCAGCAGCCCTGCGGTGGGGTGGACTGAAGCTTTCTTT.

There are a few counts of this clonotype. V gene TRBV20-1 combines with J gene TRBJ1-6; possible D gene TRBD1, 6 bases. The germline V gene has CDR1 DFQATT and CDR2 SNEGSKA (reference sequence). The CDR3 loop spans 13 amino acids. Trimming cost V 5 bases and J 9 bases, with 14 bases left between them. The CDR3 nucleotides are TGCAGTGCTCATACAGGGCTAACTTCACCCCTCCACTTT. Residues: CSAHTGLTSPLHF.

This clonotype turned up a few times. The chain is built from TRBV10-3 and TRBJ2-2, with D perhaps assigned TRBD1 or TRBD2 (5 bases each). V lost 4 bases and J lost 2, with 11 bases in between. The germline gives CDR1 ENHRY, CDR2 SYGVKD. The CDR3 runs to 15 residues. The CDR3 sequence is CAISAGTENTGELFF. CDR3 bases: TGTGCCATCAGTGCCGGGACGGAAAACACCGGGGAGCTGTTTTTT.

The chain couples TRBV7-8 to TRBJ2-7, with D maybe TRBD1 (6 bases). From germline, CDR1 is SGHVS and CDR2 FQNEAQ. V was trimmed by 1 base and J by 2 bases, leaving 12 bases between them. The CDR3 is 15 amino acids. For the CDR3, the DNA is TGTGCCAGCAGCTTAGGACAGGTGATTCCCTACGAGCAGTACTTC. Protein sequence: CASSLGQVIPYEQYF.

The table lists this clonotype with a few counts. The V gene is TRBV9, the J gene TRBJ2-5, with 9 bases identical to TRBD1. Germline V lookup: CDR1 SGDLS, CDR2 YYNGEE. With V trimmed by 6 bases and J by 5 bases, 17 bases remained unmatched. The CDR3 loop spans 17 amino acids. The CDR3 loop is CASTSEPGQGRWETQYF. CDR3 nucleotide sequence: TGTGCCAGCACTTCCGAGCCGGGACAGGGACGATGGGAGACCCAGTACTTC. Drawing the rest from reference TRBV9 and TRBJ2-5, the complete variable domain is DSGVTQTPKHLITATGQRVTLRCSPRSGDLSVYWYQQSLDQGLQFLIQYYNGEERAKGNILERFSAQQFPDLHSELNLSSLELGDSALYFCASTSEPGQGRWETQYFGPGTRLLVL.

This clonotype was picked up a small number of times. The chain uses TRBV20-1 and TRBJ1-6, with D tentatively TRBD1 (5 bases). Trimming stripped 5 bases from V and 4 bases from J, with 6 bases between. This CDR3 comprises 12 residues. Germline V gene lookup returns CDR1 DFQATT and CDR2 SNEGSKA (reference sequence). CDR3 loop: CSAEGYNSPLHF. CDR3 bases: TGCAGTGCTGAGGGGTATAATTCACCCCTCCACTTT.

Concerning this clonotype: One junction end does not reproduce the germline sequence, and a read error may be involved. The chain is built from TRBV5-4 and TRBJ1-2; D is perhaps TRBD1 (6 bases). The CDR3 is 12 amino acids. From germline, CDR1 is SGHNT and CDR2 YYREEE (reference sequence). CDR3 DNA: TGTGCCAGCAGCCAAGACCCGGGACACCACCGTTTC. Protein sequence: CASSQDPGHHRF.

This clonotype was found a few times. The chain employs TRBV20-1 and TRBJ2-5, with D maybe TRBD1 (7 bases). The CDR3 consists of 15 residues. Germline-derived CDR1 and CDR2 are DFQATT and SNEGSKA (reference sequence). Trimming stripped 0 bases from V and 4 bases from J, with 15 bases between. Here the CDR3 DNA reads TGCAGTGCTAGAGATCCGGCAGGGGGGTCAGAGACCCAGTACTTC. It encodes CSARDPAGGSETQYF.

A few counts support this clonotype. This sequence joins TRBV20-1 and TRBJ2-7; the match to TRBD2 covers 9 bases. With 4 bases clipped from V and 6 bases from J, the junction kept 10 bases outside the gene matches. The length of the CDR3 is 14 residues. Looked up from germline, CDR1 is DFQATT and CDR2 is SNEGSKA (reference sequence). The CDR3 here is CSATSGRRLVEQYF. The CDR3 nucleotides read TGCAGTGCTACAAGCGGGAGGCGCCTAGTCGAGCAGTACTTC.

CDR3 amino acids: CASSPEAGATEETQYF. As DNA, the CDR3 is TGTGCCAGCAGCCCAGAGGCGGGGGCTACAGAAGAGACCCAGTACTTC. The chain links TRBV9 to TRBJ2-5, with D possibly matching TRBD2 (7 bases). The V gene's germline CDR1 is SGDLS and CDR2 YYNGEE. This CDR3 is 16 amino acids long. V was clipped by 4 bases and J by 3 bases, with 19 bases between them.

The V call is TRBV7-9, the J call TRBJ2-5; 8 positions match TRBD2. Germline CDR1 is SEHNR and CDR2 is FQNEAQ (reference sequence). The J segment lost 6 bases and the V segment lost 4 bases, leaving 7 bases of the junction unmatched. The CDR3 contains 14 residues. CDR3 in amino acids: CASSSWTSIQTQYF. DNA of the CDR3: TGTGCCAGCAGCTCCTGGACTAGCATCCAGACCCAGTACTTC.

This clonotype was found once. A junction end diverges from the germline sequence, so it may reflect a read error. This chain connects TRBV7-9 to TRBJ1-3, with D unresolved. CDR1 SEHNR and CDR2 FQNEAQ come from the germline V gene (reference sequence). This CDR3 has 14 residues. The CDR3 is CASSHGSPGNTIYF. In nucleotides, the CDR3 is TGCGCCAGCAGCCATGGGAGCCCTGGAAACACCATATATTTT.

This chain links TRBV20-1 with TRBJ1-1; possibly TRBD1 for D (5 bases). The germline gives CDR1 DFQATT, CDR2 SNEGSKA (reference sequence). The CDR3 has 12 residues. V lost 0 bases and J 11 bases, leaving 13 bases between the germline ends. The CDR3 DNA reads TGCAGTGCTAGAGATCGGGACCTAGGGGCTTTCTTT. It yields the protein CSARDRDLGAFF.

This clonotype was observed many times. J is TRBJ1-5 and V is TRBV7-6; no definite D call. This CDR3 has 14 amino acids. The V end was cut by 5 bases, the J end by 7 bases, with 15 bases between. Per germline, CDR1 SGHVS and CDR2 FNYEAQ. The CDR3: CASSPFPGRQPQHF. The DNA for the CDR3 is TGTGCCAGCAGCCCTTTCCCTGGCAGACAGCCCCAGCATTTT.

This clonotype came up many times. The V gene is TRBV7-2, the J gene TRBJ2-2; D ambiguous. The CDR3 contains 14 residues. V lost 2 bases and J 3 bases, leaving 7 bases between the germline ends. Germline V lookup: CDR1 SGHTA, CDR2 FQGNSA. The CDR3 bases are TGTGCCAGCAGCTTACTTGCAGACACCGGGGAGCTGTTTTTT. This translates into CASSLLADTGELFF.

The chain has TRBV12-3 or TRBV12-4 and TRBJ1-4; 7 nucleotides agree with TRBD1. This CDR3 has 14 residues. CDR3 DNA: TGTGCTAGTGGTTTGACCCGAGGGGGCGAAAAACTGTTTTTT. Its protein is CASGLTRGGEKLFF.

This sequence joins TRBV6-1 and TRBJ1-6; no clear D. The V gene lost 6 bases and the J gene lost 6 bases, with 15 bases spanning the gap. Looked up from germline, CDR1 is MNHNS and CDR2 is SASEGT. This CDR3 spans 15 amino acids. CDR3 sequence reads: CASSRSRGSNSPLHF. In DNA, the CDR3 is TGTGCCAGCAGCCGTTCAAGAGGGTCTAATTCACCCCTCCACTTT.

As to this clonotype: One base away lies a much larger clone, so this may be a sequencing read error. This is likely a read error, given that the CDR3 carries no conserved phenylalanine or tryptophan at its end. The chain is built from TRBV9 and TRBJ1-1; perhaps TRBD1 as D (6 bases). Germline V gene sequence: CDR1 SGDLS, CDR2 YYNGEE. V shed 4 bases and J shed 3 bases, with 10 bases lying between them. The CDR3 is 13 amino acids. DNA of the CDR3: TGTGCCAGCAGCCCAGGGGCCTACACTGAAGCTTTCCTT. Translation: CASSPGAYTEAFL.

This chain links TRBV24-1 with TRBJ1-5; 7 bases align to TRBD1. Germline CDR1 and CDR2: KGHDR and SFDVKD. The CDR3 has 13 residues. Losses at the gene ends were 4 bases for V and 10 bases for J; bases not matched to a gene: 6. The CDR3 region is CATSDYRGHPQHF. DNA of the CDR3: TGTGCCACCAGTGACTACAGGGGACATCCCCAGCATTTT.

This clonotype was seen many times. The chain joins TRBV11-2 to TRBJ2-5; TRBD1 is a possible D gene (5 bases). The CDR3 totals 12 residues. Deletions cut 3 bases from V and 5 bases from J, with 7 bases between. Germline V gene sequence: CDR1 SGHAT, CDR2 FQNNGV. This chain's CDR3 is CASSLGPETQYF. The CDR3 DNA reads TGTGCCAGCAGCTTGGGGCCCGAGACCCAGTACTTC.

The V and J genes are TRBV12-5 and TRBJ2-5; D is unclear. The CDR3 extends over 12 amino acids. The germline CDR1 and CDR2 sequences are LGHNT and FRNRAP. V gave up 4 bases and J gave up 11 bases, with 14 bases separating them. CDR3 bases: TGTGCTAGTGGTTCCCACAGCAATGAGCAGTACTTC. It codes for CASGSHSNEQYF.

The CDR3 bases are TGTGCCAGCAGCTTCGTGGGATCTGGAAACACCATATATTTT. Translating gives CASSFVGSGNTIYF. The chain links TRBV5-8 to TRBJ1-3, with D hard to call. The CDR3 covers 14 residues. Trimming left V 2 bases short and J 1 base short, with 7 bases between. Per germline, CDR1 SGHTS and CDR2 YDEGEE.

This clonotype was observed many times. The chain has TRBV5-6 and TRBJ1-2, with D possibly matching TRBD1 (6 bases). Germline loops: CDR1 SGHDT, CDR2 YYEEEE. The CDR3 loop spans 15 amino acids. Between the trimmed V and J ends, which lost 1 base and 5 bases, there was a span of 15 bases. The CDR3 DNA reads TGTGCCAGCAGCTTGTGGAACAGGGCAGGGTATGGCTACACCTTC. Translating it yields CASSLWNRAGYGYTF.

The chain has TRBV29-1 and TRBJ2-7; the D gene is possibly TRBD1 (6 bases). From germline, CDR1 is SQVTM and CDR2 ANQGSEA. The CDR3 length is 14 residues. V lost 4 bases to trimming and J lost 0 bases, with 13 bases between them. DNA for the CDR3: TGCAGCGTTGGGGTCGACAGGATCTCCTACGAGCAGTACTTC. Amino acid sequence: CSVGVDRISYEQYF.

This clonotype was recorded at least ten times. The chain carries TRBV7-2 and TRBJ2-5, with D hard to call. With 1 base removed from V and 2 bases from J, the gap between germline ends came to 11 bases. The CDR3 spans 15 residues. In germline, CDR1 is SGHTA, CDR2 FQGNSA. CDR3 loop: CASSLGSNYQETQYF. CDR3 nucleotide sequence: TGTGCCAGCAGCTTAGGGTCAAACTATCAAGAGACCCAGTACTTC.

This chain links TRBV15 with TRBJ1-2; D remains ambiguous. The V and J ends lost 6 bases and 4 bases respectively, with 15 bases between them. Germline V gene sequence: CDR1 LNHNV, CDR2 YYDKDF (reference sequence). There are 14 residues in the CDR3. The CDR3 is CATSSGESTYGYTF. CDR3 sequence (DNA): TGTGCCACCAGTAGTGGGGAGAGCACCTATGGCTACACCTTC.

This chain links TRBV7-9 with TRBJ1-4; 7 bases match TRBD1. J lost 5 bases, V lost 5 bases, and 11 bases had no gene match. The germline CDR1 and CDR2 sequences are SEHNR and FQNEAQ (reference sequence). The CDR3 is 16 residues long. CDR3 sequence (DNA): TGTGCCAGCAGCACAACTGGACAGGTGGTGAATGAAAAACTGTTTTTT. As protein: CASSTTGQVVNEKLFF.